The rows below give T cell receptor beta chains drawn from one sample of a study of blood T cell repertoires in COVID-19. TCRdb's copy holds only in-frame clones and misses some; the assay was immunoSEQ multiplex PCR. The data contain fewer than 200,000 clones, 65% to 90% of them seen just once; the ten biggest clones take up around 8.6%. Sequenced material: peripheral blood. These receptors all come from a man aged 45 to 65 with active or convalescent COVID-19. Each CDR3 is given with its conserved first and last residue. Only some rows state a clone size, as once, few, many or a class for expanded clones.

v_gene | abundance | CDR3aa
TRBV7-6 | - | CASSQRETQYF
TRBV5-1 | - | CASRGASGNQETQYF
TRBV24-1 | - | CATSDPRTSGGQNTGELFF
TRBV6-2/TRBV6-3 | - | CASSGGQGAYNEQFF
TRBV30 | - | CAWSPQYSNQPQHF
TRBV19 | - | CASTTGDRLGEQYF
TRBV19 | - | CASSPQGASHSGNTIYF
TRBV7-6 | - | CASSQDSHGSYEQYF
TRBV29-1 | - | CSVAGLLVYNEQFF
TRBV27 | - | CASSLQRGYGYTF
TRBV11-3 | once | CASSSDRGLYEQYF
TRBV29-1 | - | CSATRDRGPAIYF
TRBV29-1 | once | CSVVAATNYGYTF
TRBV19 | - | CASSITGEAFF
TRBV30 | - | CAWSVRDSYSITQYF
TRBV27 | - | CASSPSGSYLKTQYF
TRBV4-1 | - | CASSQDLSVPGELFF
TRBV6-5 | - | CASSYSGGPGETQYF
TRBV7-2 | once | CASSLEIAGAGTGELFF
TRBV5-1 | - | CASSLVGGNQPQHF
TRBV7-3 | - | CASSLMTSGANEQFF
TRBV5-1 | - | CASSLASGPETQYF
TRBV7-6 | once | CASSPLLGGGNQETQYF
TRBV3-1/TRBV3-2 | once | CASRRQGEAFF
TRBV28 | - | CASSQIWTTGTGANVLTF
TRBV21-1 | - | CASSKARMGTGQNEQFF
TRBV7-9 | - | CASSPQTGTNEKLFF
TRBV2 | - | CASSPGTFGYTF
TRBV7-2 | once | CASSTTGGPYEQYF
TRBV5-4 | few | CASSLGSSGTGTGELFF
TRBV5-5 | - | CASSWGTDEAFF